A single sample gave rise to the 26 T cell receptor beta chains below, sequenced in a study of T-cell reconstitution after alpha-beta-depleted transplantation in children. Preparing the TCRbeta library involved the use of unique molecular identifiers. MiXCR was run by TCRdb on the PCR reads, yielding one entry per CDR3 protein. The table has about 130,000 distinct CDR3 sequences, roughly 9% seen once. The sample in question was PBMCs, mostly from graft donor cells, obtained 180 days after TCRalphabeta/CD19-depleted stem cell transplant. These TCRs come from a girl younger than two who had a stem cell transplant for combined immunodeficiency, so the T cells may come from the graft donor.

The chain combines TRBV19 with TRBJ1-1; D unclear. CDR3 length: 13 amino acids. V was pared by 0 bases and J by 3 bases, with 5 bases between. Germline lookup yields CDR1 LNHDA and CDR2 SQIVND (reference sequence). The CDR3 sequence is CASSIDGDTEAFF. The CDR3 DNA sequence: TGTGCCAGTAGTATAGATGGGGACACTGAAGCTTTCTTT.

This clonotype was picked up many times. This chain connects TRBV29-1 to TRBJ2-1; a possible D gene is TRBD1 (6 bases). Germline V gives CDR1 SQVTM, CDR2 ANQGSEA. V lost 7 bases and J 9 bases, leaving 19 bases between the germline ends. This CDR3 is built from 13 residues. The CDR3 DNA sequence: TGCAGCGCAGGACAGCTACTCCCCACTGAGCAGTTCTTC. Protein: CSAGQLLPTEQFF.

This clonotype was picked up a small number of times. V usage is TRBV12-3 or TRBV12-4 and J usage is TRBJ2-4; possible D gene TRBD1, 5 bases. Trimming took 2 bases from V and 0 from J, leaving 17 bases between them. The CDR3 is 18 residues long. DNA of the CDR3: TGTGCCAGCAGTTTACAGGGATCGGGTCTCCTAGCCAAAAACATTCAGTACTTC. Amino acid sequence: CASSLQGSGLLAKNIQYF.

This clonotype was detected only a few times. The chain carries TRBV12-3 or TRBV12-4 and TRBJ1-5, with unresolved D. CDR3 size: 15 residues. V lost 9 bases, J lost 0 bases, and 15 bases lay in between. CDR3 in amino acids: CASGGPVNSNQPQHF. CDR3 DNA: TGTGCCAGTGGAGGGCCAGTGAATAGCAATCAGCCCCAGCATTTT.

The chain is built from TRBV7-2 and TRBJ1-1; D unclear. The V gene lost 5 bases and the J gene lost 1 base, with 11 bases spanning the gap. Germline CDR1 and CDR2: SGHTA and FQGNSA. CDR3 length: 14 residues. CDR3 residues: CASSPEVGNTEAFF. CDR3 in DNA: TGTGCCAGCAGCCCAGAGGTGGGGAACACTGAAGCTTTCTTT.

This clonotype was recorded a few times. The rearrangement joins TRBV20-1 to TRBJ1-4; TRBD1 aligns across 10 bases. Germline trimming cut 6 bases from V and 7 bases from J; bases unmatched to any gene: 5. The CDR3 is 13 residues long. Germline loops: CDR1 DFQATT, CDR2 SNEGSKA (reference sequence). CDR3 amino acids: CSAGDRGREKLFF. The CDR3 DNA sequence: TGCAGTGCCGGGGACAGGGGACGTGAAAAACTGTTTTTT.

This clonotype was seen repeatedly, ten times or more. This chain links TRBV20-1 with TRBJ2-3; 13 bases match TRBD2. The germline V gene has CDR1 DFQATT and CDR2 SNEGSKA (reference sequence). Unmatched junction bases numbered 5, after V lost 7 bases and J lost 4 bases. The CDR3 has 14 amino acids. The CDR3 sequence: CSVPGLAGSDTQYF. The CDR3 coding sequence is TGCAGTGTTCCGGGACTAGCGGGATCAGATACGCAGTATTTT.

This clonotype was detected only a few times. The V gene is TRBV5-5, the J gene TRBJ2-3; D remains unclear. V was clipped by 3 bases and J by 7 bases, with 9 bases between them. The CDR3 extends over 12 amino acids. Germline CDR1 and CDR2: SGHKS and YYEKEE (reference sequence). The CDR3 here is CASSSSGNTQYF. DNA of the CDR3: TGTGCCAGCAGCTCCAGTGGGAATACGCAGTATTTT. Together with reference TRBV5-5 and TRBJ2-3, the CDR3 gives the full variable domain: DAGVTQSPTHLIKTRGQQVTLRCSPISGHKSVSWYQQVLGQGPQFIFQYYEKEERGRGNFPDRFSARQFPNYSSELNVNALLLGDSALYLCASSSSGNTQYFGPGTRLTVL.

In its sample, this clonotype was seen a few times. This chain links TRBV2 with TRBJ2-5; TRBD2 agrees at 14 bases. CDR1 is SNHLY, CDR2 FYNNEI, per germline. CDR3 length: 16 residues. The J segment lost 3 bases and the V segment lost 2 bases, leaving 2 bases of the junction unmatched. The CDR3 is CASSEWGLAGEETQYF. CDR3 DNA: TGTGCCAGCAGTGAATGGGGACTAGCGGGGGAAGAGACCCAGTACTTC.

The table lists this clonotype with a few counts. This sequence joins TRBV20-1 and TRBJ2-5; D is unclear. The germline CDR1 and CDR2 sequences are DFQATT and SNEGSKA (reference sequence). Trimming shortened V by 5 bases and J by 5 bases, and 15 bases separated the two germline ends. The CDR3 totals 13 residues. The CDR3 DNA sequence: TGCAGTGCTGAAGCCAGCGACCCCGAGACCCAGTACTTC. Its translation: CSAEASDPETQYF.

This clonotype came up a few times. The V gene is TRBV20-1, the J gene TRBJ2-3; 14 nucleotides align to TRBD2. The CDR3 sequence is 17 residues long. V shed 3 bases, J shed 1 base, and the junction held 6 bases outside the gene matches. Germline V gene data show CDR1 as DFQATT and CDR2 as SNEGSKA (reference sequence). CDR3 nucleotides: TGCAGTGCTAGCGGACTAGCGGGAGGAGGTGGCACAGATACGCAGTATTTT. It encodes CSASGLAGGGGTDTQYF.

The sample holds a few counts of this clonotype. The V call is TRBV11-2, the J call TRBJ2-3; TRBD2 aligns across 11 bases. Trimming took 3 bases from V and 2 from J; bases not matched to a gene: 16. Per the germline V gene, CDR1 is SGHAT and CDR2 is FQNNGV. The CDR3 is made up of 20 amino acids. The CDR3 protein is CASSFQRHSRLAGSTDTQYF. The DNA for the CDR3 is TGTGCCAGCAGCTTCCAGCGTCATTCCAGACTAGCGGGATCCACAGATACGCAGTATTTT.

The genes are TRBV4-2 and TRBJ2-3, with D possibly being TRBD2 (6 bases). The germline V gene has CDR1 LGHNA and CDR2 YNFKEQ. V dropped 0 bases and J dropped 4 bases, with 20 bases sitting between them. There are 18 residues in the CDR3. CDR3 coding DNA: TGTGCCAGCAGCCAAGATCTGGGGGGAGGATTGAAAGCAGATACGCAGTATTTT. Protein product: CASSQDLGGGLKADTQYF.

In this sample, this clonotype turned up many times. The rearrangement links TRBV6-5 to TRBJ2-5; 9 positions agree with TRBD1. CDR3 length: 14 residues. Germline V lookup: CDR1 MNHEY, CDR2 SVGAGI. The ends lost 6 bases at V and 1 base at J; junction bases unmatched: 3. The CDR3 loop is CASRLQGAQETQYF. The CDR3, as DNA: TGTGCCAGCAGATTACAGGGGGCCCAAGAGACCCAGTACTTC.

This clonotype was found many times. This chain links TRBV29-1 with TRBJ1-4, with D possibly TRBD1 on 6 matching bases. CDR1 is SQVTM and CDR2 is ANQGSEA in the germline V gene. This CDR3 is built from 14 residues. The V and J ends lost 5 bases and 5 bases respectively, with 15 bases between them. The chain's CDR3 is CSVSRGPLNEKLFF. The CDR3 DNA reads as TGCAGCGTTTCCCGGGGGCCCCTAAATGAAAAACTGTTTTTT.

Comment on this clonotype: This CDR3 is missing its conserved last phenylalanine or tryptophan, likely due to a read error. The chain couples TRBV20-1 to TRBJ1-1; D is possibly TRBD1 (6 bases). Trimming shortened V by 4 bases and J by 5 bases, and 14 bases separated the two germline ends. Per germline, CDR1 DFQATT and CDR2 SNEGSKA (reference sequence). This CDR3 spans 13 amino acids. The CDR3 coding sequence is TGCAGTGCTACCGGGGGGCATGATACTGAAGCTTTCTTG. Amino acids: CSATGGHDTEAFL.

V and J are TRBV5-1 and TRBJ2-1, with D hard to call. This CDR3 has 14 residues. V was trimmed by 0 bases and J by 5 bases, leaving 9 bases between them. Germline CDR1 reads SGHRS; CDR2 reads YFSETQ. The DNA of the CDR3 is TGCGCCAGCAGCTTGGGTCAGGAAAACAATGAGCAGTTCTTC. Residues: CASSLGQENNEQFF.

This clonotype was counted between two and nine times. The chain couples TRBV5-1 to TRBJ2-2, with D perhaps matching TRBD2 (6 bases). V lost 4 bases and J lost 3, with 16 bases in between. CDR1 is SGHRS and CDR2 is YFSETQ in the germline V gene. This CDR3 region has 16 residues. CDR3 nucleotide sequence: TGCGCCAGCAGCCCTTACCTGACGGGGGACACCGGGGAGCTGTTTTTT. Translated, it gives CASSPYLTGDTGELFF.

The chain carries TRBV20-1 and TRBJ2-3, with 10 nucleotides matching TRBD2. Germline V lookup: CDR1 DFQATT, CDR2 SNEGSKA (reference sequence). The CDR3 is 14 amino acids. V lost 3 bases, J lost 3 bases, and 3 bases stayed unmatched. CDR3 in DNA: TGCAGTGCTAGGTTACTAGCGGGAACAGATACGCAGTATTTT. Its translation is CSARLLAGTDTQYF.

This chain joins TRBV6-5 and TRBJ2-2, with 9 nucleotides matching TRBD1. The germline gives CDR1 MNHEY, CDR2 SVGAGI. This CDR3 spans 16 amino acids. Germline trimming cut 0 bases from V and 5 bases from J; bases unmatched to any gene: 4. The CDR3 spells CASSYSRQGVTGELFF. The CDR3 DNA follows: TGTGCCAGCAGTTACTCCCGACAGGGGGTTACCGGGGAGCTGTTTTTT.

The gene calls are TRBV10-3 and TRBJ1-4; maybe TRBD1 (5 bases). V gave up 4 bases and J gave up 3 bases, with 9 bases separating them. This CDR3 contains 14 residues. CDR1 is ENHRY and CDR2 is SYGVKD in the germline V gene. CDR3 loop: CAISGDRPNEKLFF. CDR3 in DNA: TGTGCCATCAGTGGTGACAGACCTAATGAAAAACTGTTTTTT.

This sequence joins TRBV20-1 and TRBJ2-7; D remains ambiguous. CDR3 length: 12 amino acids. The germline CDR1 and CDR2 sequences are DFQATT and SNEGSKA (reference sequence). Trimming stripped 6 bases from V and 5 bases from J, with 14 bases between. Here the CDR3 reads CSAAPRRNEQYF. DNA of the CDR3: TGCAGTGCCGCACCTCGACGGAACGAGCAGTACTTC.

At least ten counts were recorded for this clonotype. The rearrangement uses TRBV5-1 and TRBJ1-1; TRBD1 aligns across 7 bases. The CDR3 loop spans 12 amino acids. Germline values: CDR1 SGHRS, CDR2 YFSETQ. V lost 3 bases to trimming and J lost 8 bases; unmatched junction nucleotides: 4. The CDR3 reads CASSWTGEEAFF. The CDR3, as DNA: TGCGCCAGCAGCTGGACAGGAGAAGAAGCTTTCTTT.

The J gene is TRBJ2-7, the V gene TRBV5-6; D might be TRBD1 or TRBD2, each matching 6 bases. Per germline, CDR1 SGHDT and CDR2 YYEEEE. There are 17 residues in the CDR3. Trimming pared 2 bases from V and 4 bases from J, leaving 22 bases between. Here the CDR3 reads CASSFRGALKGPYEQYF. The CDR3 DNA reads TGTGCCAGCAGCTTTAGGGGGGCCCTGAAGGGCCCATACGAGCAGTACTTC.

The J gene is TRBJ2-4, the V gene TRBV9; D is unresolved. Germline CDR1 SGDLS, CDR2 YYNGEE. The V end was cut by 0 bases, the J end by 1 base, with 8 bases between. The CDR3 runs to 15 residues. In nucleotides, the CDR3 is TGTGCCAGCAGCGTAGGAGGTGGGGCCAAAAACATTCAGTACTTC. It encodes CASSVGGGAKNIQYF.

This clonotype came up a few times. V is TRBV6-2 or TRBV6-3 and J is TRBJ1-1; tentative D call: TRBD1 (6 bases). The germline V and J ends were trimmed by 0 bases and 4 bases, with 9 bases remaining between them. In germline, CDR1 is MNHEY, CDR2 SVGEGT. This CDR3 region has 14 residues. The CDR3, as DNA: TGTGCCAGCAGTTACTCGAGAGGGGGCACTGAAGCTTTCTTT. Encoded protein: CASSYSRGGTEAFF.